The rows below give T cell receptor beta chains drawn from one sample of a study of vaccination effects on CD4 cells after COVID-19. Generated by immunoSEQ multiplex PCR, the TCRdb table keeps only in-frame clones and is missing some. The data show about 37,000 clones, under 85% seen once. These receptors' antigens are unknown. The source was CD4+ T cells from PBMCs cultured without peptide, collected before COVID-19 vaccination. The receptors were sampled from a human donor who received a COVID-19 vaccine. The CDR3 runs from the conserved cysteine through the conserved F or W. A D gene is named only where the DNA matches it firmly. Size is stated for part of the rows, as once, few or many counts, or as a class when the clone is expanded.

J	V	size	D	DNA	CDR3
TRBJ2-5	TRBV4-1	.	.	TGCGCCAGCAGCCAAGTGGGGGGTGAGACCCAGTACTTC	CASSQVGGETQYF
TRBJ1-5	TRBV7-8	.	.	TGTGCCAGCAGCTTAGAGTCAGGGTTCACCCAGCCCCAGCATTTT	CASSLESGFTQPQHF
TRBJ2-3	TRBV4-1	few	.	TGCGCCAGCAGCCAAGATAGTAACAGGCGGCGGGGAGATACGCAGTATTTT	CASSQDSNRRRGDTQYF
TRBJ2-5	TRBV19	.	.	TGTGCCAGTAGTATGATAGCAGAGACCCAGTACTTC	CASSMIAETQYF
TRBJ1-1	TRBV7-2	few	TRBD1	TGTGCCAGCAGCGCCTACAGGGGTACTGAAGCTTTCTTT	CASSAYRGTEAFF
TRBJ1-5	TRBV4-1	.	.	TGCGCCAGCAGTTACAGGGAGATGGGTGGAAGCAATCAGCCCCAGCATTTT	CASSYREMGGSNQPQHF
TRBJ1-2	TRBV30	.	.	TGTGCCTGGAGTTTAGACATAGGGGCCAACTATGGCTACACCTTC	CAWSLDIGANYGYTF
TRBJ2-7	TRBV5-1	.	.	TGCGCCAGCAGCTTGGCGGGGGAACCCTACGAGCAGTACTTC	CASSLAGEPYEQYF
TRBJ1-2	TRBV16	few	.	TGTGCCAGCAGCCAAACTCCGGGGGACTATGGCTACACCTTC	CASSQTPGDYGYTF
TRBJ2-6	TRBV9	.	TRBD2	TGTGCCAGCAGCGCGGGAGGAACAGCGATCTCTGGGGCCAACGTCCTGACTTTC	CASSAGGTAISGANVLTF
TRBJ1-5	TRBV5-1	.	.	TGCGCCAGCAGCTTAGACGGGGGGAGCAATCAGCCCCAGCATTTT	CASSLDGGSNQPQHF
TRBJ1-1	TRBV30	.	.	TGTGCCTGGACAGGGGTCTCCGAGAACACTGAAGCTTTCTTT	CAWTGVSENTEAFF
TRBJ2-1	TRBV4-1	.	TRBD2	TGCGCCAGCAGCTTCCGGACTAGCGGGAGTAGGGAGCAGTTCTTC	CASSFRTSGSREQFF
TRBJ2-7	TRBV5-4	.	.	TGTGCCAGCAGCTTGGACCAGGTCTACGAGCAGTACTTC	CASSLDQVYEQYF
TRBJ2-2	TRBV27	once	TRBD1	TGTGCCAGCAGTTCAAACGGACAGGTCACCGGGGAGCTGTTTTTT	CASSSNGQVTGELFF
TRBJ1-2	TRBV2	.	TRBD1	TGTGCCAGCAGTCCCGGGACAGGGGTCGTCTACACCTTC	CASSPGTGVVYTF
TRBJ2-7	TRBV6-5	.	.	TGTGCCAGCATGGAAGGGTCTTCCTACGAGCAGTACTTC	CASMEGSSYEQYF
TRBJ2-2	TRBV5-4	.	.	TGTGCCAGCAGCTTCGACATAACGAACACCGGGGAGCTGTTTTTT	CASSFDITNTGELFF
TRBJ2-2	TRBV2	.	TRBD1	TGTGCCAGCAGGAAAATGGACAGGAAGGATAGAATCACCGGGGAGCTGTTTTTT	CASRKMDRKDRITGELFF
TRBJ1-1	TRBV6-5	.	.	TGTGCCAGCAGTTATCATTCGGAGAACACTGAAGCTTTCTTT	CASSYHSENTEAFF
TRBJ2-7	TRBV4-2	once	.	TGTGCCAGCAGCCAAGATCCGGCAGAGGAGCAGTACTTC	CASSQDPAEEQYF
TRBJ2-2	TRBV9	.	.	TGTGCCAGCAGCGTAGGGTCCGTTAACACCGGGGAGCTGTTTTTT	CASSVGSVNTGELFF
TRBJ2-3	TRBV9	.	TRBD2	TGTGCCAGCAGCGTGAGCGGGAGGGTCAGCACAGATACGCAGTATTTT	CASSVSGRVSTDTQYF
TRBJ1-2	TRBV30	.	.	TGTGCCTGGGGGGCCGGCAACTATGGCTACACCTTC	CAWGAGNYGYTF
TRBJ2-5	TRBV10-3	.	.	TGTGCCATCAGCCCGGGGGACCAAGAGACCCAGTACTTC	CAISPGDQETQYF
TRBJ2-4	TRBV7-2	.	.	TGTGCCAGCAGCTTAGCGTATGATGTCTCCCCCCAAAACATTCAGTACTTC	CASSLAYDVSPQNIQYF
TRBJ1-6	TRBV29-1	.	TRBD1	TGCAGCGTCGGACAGGGGGTTAATTCACCCCTCCACTTT	CSVGQGVNSPLHF
TRBJ1-5	TRBV7-9	.	TRBD1	TGTGCCAGCTCCCGAGGACAGGGCAATCAGCCCCAGCATTTT	CASSRGQGNQPQHF
TRBJ2-7	TRBV6-1	once	TRBD2	TGTGCCAGCAGTGAGGCTAGCGGGAGCTACGAGCAGTACTTC	CASSEASGSYEQYF
TRBJ1-2	TRBV4-3	.	TRBD1	TGCGCCAGCAGCCAAGGGCGACAGGGCTCCTATGGCTACACCTTC	CASSQGRQGSYGYTF
TRBJ1-1	TRBV4-1	.	.	TGCGCCAGCAGCCAAGAAGAGAGGCAGGAAGCTTTCTTT	CASSQEERQEAFF
TRBJ1-6	TRBV6-5	.	TRBD1	TGTGCCAGCAATTCACAGGGGACGGGGGTCGGACCCCTCCACTTT	CASNSQGTGVGPLHF
TRBJ2-3	TRBV27	.	.	TGTGCCAGCACCTTAGCAGGCAGGCACACAGATACGCAGTATTTT	CASTLAGRHTDTQYF
TRBJ2-1	TRBV2	.	TRBD1	TGTGCCAGCAGCCGACAGGGTTTCGAGCAGTTCTTC	CASSRQGFEQFF
TRBJ1-6	TRBV4-1	.	TRBD1	TGCGCCAGCAGCCAAGAAGGGACAGTAAATTCACCCCTCCACTTT	CASSQEGTVNSPLHF
TRBJ1-1	TRBV23-1	.	.	TGCGCCAGCAGTCATATCCGCAGGGATAGGCCGCGGACTGAAGCTTTCTTT	CASSHIRRDRPRTEAFF
TRBJ1-6	TRBV3-1/TRBV3-2	.	.	TGTGCCAGCAGCCAAAGCCTTGATAATTCACCCCTCCACTTT	CASSQSLDNSPLHF
TRBJ1-2	TRBV30	few	.	TGTGCCTGGAGTGTAAACGGCATTCGATATGGCTACACCTTC	CAWSVNGIRYGYTF
TRBJ1-3	TRBV6-6	.	TRBD1	TGTGCCAGCAGTTCCAGGGGGCGATCTGGAAACACCATATATTTT	CASSSRGRSGNTIYF
TRBJ2-5	TRBV10-3	.	TRBD2	TGTGCCATCAGTGGAGGACTAGCGGGGCAAGAGACCCAGTACTTC	CAISGGLAGQETQYF
TRBJ2-7	TRBV5-4	.	TRBD1	TGTGCCAGCAGCGCCCGGACAGGGGGCGACTACGAGCAGTACTTC	CASSARTGGDYEQYF
TRBJ1-6	TRBV6-5	.	.	TGTGCCAGCAGTTACTCCCGCACCTATTCACCCCTCCACTTT	CASSYSRTYSPLHF
TRBJ2-7	TRBV20-1	.	TRBD2	TGCAGTGCTAGTCTAGCGGGAGGCGGCGAGCAGTACTTC	CSASLAGGGEQYF
TRBJ1-2	TRBV19	once	.	TGTGCCAGTAGTATAGAGTTCAGAGATGGCTACACCTTC	CASSIEFRDGYTF
TRBJ2-1	TRBV7-3	.	.	TGTGCCAGCAGCTTAACGTCGGGCGGTTACAATGAGCAGTTCTTC	CASSLTSGGYNEQFF
TRBJ1-2	TRBV4-2	.	.	TGTGCCAGCAGCCCGCCAATGGGTGTTTCGGGGGCAAACTATGGCTACACCTTC	CASSPPMGVSGANYGYTF
TRBJ2-5	TRBV19	once	.	TGTGCCAGTAGTACACACGTCCGGGCCGAGCCGTACTTC	CASSTHVRAEPYF
TRBJ2-2	TRBV5-1	.	TRBD2	TGCGCCAGCAGCCTTCTTTCTAGCGGTGGGGCCGGGGAGCTGTTTTTT	CASSLLSSGGAGELFF
TRBJ2-1	TRBV9	.	TRBD2	TGTGCCAGCAGTAGCCGGGACTACCCCTACAATGAGCAGTTCTTC	CASSSRDYPYNEQFF
TRBJ2-7	TRBV28	.	TRBD2	TGTGCCAGCGCGGGGGGCAGTCTGAACTACGAGCAGTACTTC	CASAGGSLNYEQYF
TRBJ1-5	TRBV15	.	.	TGTGCCACCAGCAGAGATCCAGGGATTGGTCAGCCCCAGCATTTT	CATSRDPGIGQPQHF
TRBJ2-3	TRBV7-9	medium-sized	TRBD2	TGTGCCAGCAGCTTAGTGGGTGGCGGGGGAGCAGATACGCAGTATTTT	CASSLVGGGGADTQYF
TRBJ2-2	TRBV18	.	.	TGTGCCAGCTCACCGAACAGGGAGCCCGGGGAGCTGTTTTTT	CASSPNREPGELFF
TRBJ2-2	TRBV9	.	.	TGTGCCAGCAGCGTAGGGATCCGGGAGCTGTTTTTT	CASSVGIRELFF